This TCR beta chain is from a study of control samples from healthy donors and cancer patients. Using immunoSEQ multiplex PCR, the repertoire was profiled, and TCRdb retains in-frame clones only, with some absent. The data contain tens of thousands of clones, 70% to 90% of them singletons. CDR1 and CDR2 from the germline V gene are SGHTA and FQGNSA. V lost 5 bases and J lost 6; bases outside the gene matches: 14. This CDR3 comprises 17 residues. This TCR derives from a woman aged 55 to 70 with head and neck cancer. The source material was PBMCs. J is TRBJ2-1 and V is TRBV7-2, with 9 bases aligning to TRBD1. CDR3 region: CASSGRPGQGSSNEQFF. In nucleotides, the CDR3 is TGTGCCAGCAGCGGGCGGCCGGGACAGGGAAGTTCCAATGAGCAGTTCTTC.